Listed below are T cell receptor beta chains from one sample, sequenced in a study of regulatory T cells in long-lasting Graves disease. TCRdb re-derived calls from the multiplex PCR reads in MiXCR, one entry per CDR3 protein. The data contain 400,000 to 500,000 distinct CDR3 sequences, roughly 23% of them singletons. The starting material was peripheral blood mononuclear cells (PBMCs), obtained when the disease was refractory, from a patient treated with antithyroid drugs. The source of these receptors is a female donor with Graves disease. Each CDR3 is given with its conserved first and last residue. Each record gives: CDR3 protein, CDR3 DNA, D gene, V gene, clone size, J gene. The D gene is left open where the match is weak. Clone size is given for some rows only: seen once, a few or many times, or a class if the clone is expanded.

CAIGQIGSSYNSPLHF TGTGCCATCGGACAGATTGGAAGCTCCTATAATTCACCCCTCCACTTT - TRBV28 many TRBJ1-6
CASTIAGGKPQHF TGTGCCAGCACCATCGCAGGGGGCAAGCCCCAGCATTTT TRBD1 TRBV12-3/TRBV12-4 many TRBJ1-5
CASSGTGWNEKLFF TGTGCCAGCAGTGGGACAGGGTGGAATGAAAAACTGTTTTTT TRBD1 TRBV28 many TRBJ1-4
CASSVDEGRTEAFF TGTGCCAGCAGCGTAGATGAAGGCCGCACTGAAGCTTTCTTT - TRBV9 few TRBJ1-1
CASGGGELYEQYF TGTGCCAGTGGGGGCGGGGAACTCTACGAGCAGTACTTC - TRBV19 - TRBJ2-7
CSVSQGPSYEQYF TGCAGTGTTTCACAGGGCCCATCCTACGAGCAGTACTTC - TRBV20-1 many TRBJ2-7
CASSLVQGTAKNIQYF TGTGCCAGCAGCTTAGTTCAGGGGACAGCCAAAAACATTCAGTACTTC - TRBV7-9 few TRBJ2-4
CASSPGNGETQYF TGTGCCAGCTCACCCGGGAACGGAGAGACCCAGTACTTC - TRBV18 - TRBJ2-5
CASSFGGALGYEQYF TGTGCCAGCAGTTTCGGGGGGGCGCTGGGTTACGAGCAGTACTTC TRBD2 TRBV28 many TRBJ2-7
CASSGDFSYEQYF TGTGCCAGCAGTGGGGACTTCTCCTACGAGCAGTACTTC - TRBV6-1 few TRBJ2-7
CASSQGTGEINQPQHF TGCGCCAGCAGCCAGGGGACAGGAGAAATCAATCAGCCCCAGCATTTT TRBD1 TRBV4-1 - TRBJ1-5
CASSLVSGTFSPLHF TGCGCCAGCAGCTTGGTCTCCGGGACATTTTCACCCCTCCACTTT - TRBV5-1 many TRBJ1-6
CASSEFRRTEAFF TGTGCCAGCAGTGAATTCCGAAGAACTGAAGCTTTCTTT - TRBV25-1 few TRBJ1-1
CASSAWTSGSYNEQFF TGTGCCAGCAGTGCTTGGACTAGCGGGTCCTACAATGAGCAGTTCTTC TRBD2 TRBV12-3/TRBV12-4 few TRBJ2-1
CASSFPASGRSSEQYF TGTGCCAGCAGTTTCCCCGCTAGCGGGAGATCGAGCGAGCAGTACTTC TRBD2 TRBV28 many TRBJ2-7
CASSFSGAGYEQYF TGTGCCAGCAGTTTCTCAGGGGCAGGGTACGAGCAGTACTTC - TRBV28 many TRBJ2-7
CASSQDRAVRAYEQYF TGCGCCAGCAGCCAAGATCGAGCGGTGAGGGCCTACGAGCAGTACTTC - TRBV4-1 - TRBJ2-7
CSASRQGAAGELFF TGCAGTGCTAGTCGCCAGGGGGCGGCCGGGGAGCTGTTTTTT TRBD1 TRBV20-1 - TRBJ2-2
CASANLDRAHEQYF TGTGCCAGCGCCAACCTCGACAGGGCCCACGAGCAGTACTTC TRBD1 TRBV7-9 many TRBJ2-7
CASSLDSLADTGELFF TGTGCCAGCAGCTTAGATTCACTAGCAGACACCGGGGAGCTGTTTTTT - TRBV11-2 many TRBJ2-2
CASSRPGTGAKNIQYF TGTGCCAGCAGCCGTCCCGGGACAGGGGCCAAAAACATTCAGTACTTC TRBD1 TRBV28 many TRBJ2-4
CASSQRVSTDTQYF TGTGCCAGCAGCCAACGGGTTAGCACAGATACGCAGTATTTT - TRBV3-1 - TRBJ2-3
CASGGRGGTTPQHF TGTGCCAGCGGGGGGCGGGGCGGGACGACGCCCCAGCATTTT - TRBV2 many TRBJ1-5